These 9 T cell receptor beta chains were sequenced from one sample in a study of blood T cell repertoires in COVID-19. Here immunoSEQ multiplex PCR was the method, and the copy in TCRdb shows in-frame clones only, minus some. Of some 120,000 clones in the sample, about 83% were seen once. Sequenced input: peripheral blood. The origin of the receptors is a man in his 60s with acute or convalescent COVID-19.

Comment on this clone: This same CDR3 is encoded by further DNA sequences in the sample. The chain recombines TRBV28 with TRBJ2-7, with a weak D call TRBD2 (6 bases). Per the germline V gene, CDR1 is MDHEN and CDR2 is SYDVKM. The CDR3 totals 15 residues. V lost 6 bases, J lost 1 base, and 16 bases lay in between. CDR3 loop: CASSLYPGSSYEQYF. Written as DNA, the CDR3 is TGTGCCAGCAGCCTGTACCCCGGGAGTTCCTACGAGCAGTACTTC. The whole variable domain, remainder taken from reference TRBV28 and TRBJ2-7, is DVKVTQSSRYLVKRTGEKVFLECVQDMDHENMFWYRQDPGLGLRLIYFSYDVKMKEKGDIPEGYSVSREKKERFSLILESASTNQTSMYLCASSLYPGSSYEQYFGPGTRLTVT.

The genes are TRBV9 and TRBJ1-2, with a tentative D call TRBD1 (6 bases). With 5 bases removed from V and 1 base from J, the gap between germline ends came to 9 bases. The CDR3 sequence is 13 residues long. Germline V gives CDR1 SGDLS, CDR2 YYNGEE. CDR3 bases: TGTGCCAGCAGGGACAGCTTTAACTATGGCTACACCTTC. It codes for CASRDSFNYGYTF.

The genes are TRBV27 and TRBJ1-2; D uncertain. CDR3 size: 12 residues. Germline V gene lookup returns CDR1 MNHEY and CDR2 SMNVEV (reference sequence). The V and J ends lost 5 bases and 7 bases respectively, with 11 bases between them. CDR3 protein: CASSQGGGGYTF. The DNA of the CDR3 is TGTGCCAGCAGTCAAGGTGGAGGTGGCTACACCTTC.

The chain joins TRBV6-5 to TRBJ2-3; 7 bases match TRBD1. In germline, CDR1 is MNHEY, CDR2 SVGAGI. There are 13 residues in the CDR3. J was trimmed by 7 bases and V by 5 bases; bases with no gene match: 6. The CDR3 nucleotides are TGTGCCAGCAGTAATACAGGGGTCAATACGCAGTATTTT. This encodes CASSNTGVNTQYF.

This CDR3 reads CASSFSGAADTQYF. The CDR3 DNA is TGTGCCAGCTCATTTTCGGGAGCGGCAGATACGCAGTATTTT. The rearrangement links TRBV18 to TRBJ2-3; possibly TRBD2 for D (6 bases). The V end lost 5 bases, the J end lost 4 bases, and 13 bases lay between the germline ends. The CDR3 extends over 14 amino acids. The germline CDR1 and CDR2 sequences are KGHSH and LQKENI.

V and J are TRBV29-1 and TRBJ2-1; TRBD1 matches 10 bases. Looked up from germline, CDR1 is SQVTM and CDR2 is ANQGSEA. The V segment lost 0 bases and the J segment 8 bases; nucleotides outside the gene matches: 10. The length of the CDR3 is 16 residues. CDR3 loop: CSVEEFDRGRSYEQFF. CDR3 nucleotides: TGCAGCGTTGAAGAATTCGACAGGGGGCGCAGCTATGAGCAGTTCTTC.

The rearrangement joins TRBV21-1 to TRBJ2-1; the table's TRBD2 call for D was not verified on the DNA. TRBV21-1 is a pseudogene locus. The CDR3 has 11 amino acids. The CDR3 nucleotides are TGTGCCAGCATCGCAATCGGGGAGCAGTTCTTC. Protein: CASIAIGEQFF.

The genes are TRBV18 and TRBJ2-7, with a possible D match to TRBD1 (6 bases). This CDR3 has 14 amino acids. The V gene's germline CDR1 is KGHSH and CDR2 LQKENI. Trimming left V 3 bases short and J 2 bases short, with 11 bases between. In DNA, the CDR3 is TGTGCCAGCTCACCCTTGAGGGGGACCTACGAGCAGTACTTC. This encodes CASSPLRGTYEQYF.

The V gene is TRBV6-5, the J gene TRBJ2-7, with TRBD2 matching 10 bases. This CDR3 contains 14 residues. V was pared by 6 bases and J by 3 bases, with 5 bases of the junction left unmatched. Looked up from germline, CDR1 is MNHEY and CDR2 is SVGAGI. DNA of the CDR3: TGTGCCAGCAGGACCGGGACTAGCGACTACGAGCAGTACTTC. It is translated as CASRTGTSDYEQYF.